This T cell receptor (beta chain) was identified during a study of sequential checkpoint blockade in melanoma (dated by TCRdb to the late 2010s). For context, the study as a whole: Using 1:1 randomization, the trial assigned patients either to first-line nivolumab followed by ipilimumab (arm A) or to ipilimumab followed by nivolumab (arm B). Both trial sequences were followed by maintenance nivolumab.

The immunoSEQ Assay was used to immunosequence TCRbeta CDR3 regions from genomic DNA. Prior to high-throughput sequencing, genomic DNA was amplified by bias-controlled multiplex PCR. From the authors' description of their analysis: To quantify the absolute abundance of each unique TCRbeta CDR3 region, the sequences were collapsed and filtered. Clonality, defined as 1 minus Pielou's evenness, was calculated using only productive rearrangements. Clones with significantly greater frequencies in on-treatment versus baseline samples were identified using a previously published method. The table comes from immuneACCESS by way of TCRdb, which keeps in-frame sequences with V and J called. Part of the clones is missing from these tables; in studies checked, under half for an unresolved V gene and the rest for unknown reasons. V, J and clone size were drawn from that table, and D and trimming were deduced from the DNA. In this sample the table shows around 21,000 clones, 80% to 90% of which occur a single time. Roughly half of the sample goes to the ten largest clones.

Summary of the overall study and its limitations: Validation of the response-prediction model combining TCR metrics and mutation burden is needed in larger, independent patient cohorts.

This specimen's treatment or condition label, interpreted: randomized to nivolumab then ipilimumab (arm A) or the reverse (arm B). None of the patients in the trial had previously been given DNA-damaging chemotherapy. On a FACS Aria II flow cytometer, live CD3+CD8+ cells that were negative for CD19 and CD56 were sorted from thawed PBMCs. Samples were obtained from patients with melanoma enrolled in CheckMate 064, a randomized, open-label phase II trial of sequential checkpoint blockade. Peripheral blood mononuclear cells were collected by leukapheresis, purified with Ficoll-Paque, and frozen in human serum with approximately 10% DMSO. Immediately after sorting, the purity of sorted blood CD3+CD8+ cells was verified to be >95%, after which DNA was extracted. CDR1 and CDR2, per the germline V gene (reference sequence), are GTSNPN and SVGIG. The CDR3, from cysteine to phenylalanine, totals 13 residues. The DNA shown is the 39-base CDR3, in frame from base 1. V is reduced by 1 base and J by 1 base, leaving a spacing of 7 bases between them.

Points on this clone: The antigen it binds to is not known. Base qualities are not at hand, and no much larger clone is one base apart.

Recombination linked TRBV30 to TRBJ2-5; the D gene is unclear. This TCR came from a human donor with melanoma. This specimen was CD8+ T cells sorted from blood (inferred from file names), taken from a patient given nivolumab and ipilimumab in sequence. CDR3 reads: CAWSGVTQETQYF. The nucleotide sequence reads TGTGCCTGGAGTGGAGTCACCCAAGAGACCCAGTACTTC.